This T cell receptor (beta chain) derives from a study of T-cell memory formation after mild COVID-19. About the study: TCR clusters mostly belonged to single donors.

The CDR3 is 15 residues long. The germline V and J ends were trimmed by 1 base and 4 bases, with 11 bases remaining between them. Note on this clonotype: What it binds is not known.

Study-wide results and caveats: Pre-infection memory showed some responding clones, and this suggested that cross-reactive memory joined.

One entry per CDR3 protein results from TCRdb running MiXCR on the 5' RACE reads. The data show tens of thousands of distinct CDR3 sequences, approximately 25% seen once. Sequenced: PBMCs or a T cell subset sorted from them (not recorded which). The rearrangement links TRBV12-3 or TRBV12-4 to TRBJ1-5, with D unclear. This sequence originates from a man younger than 35 who had mild COVID-19 (a few samples of this study predate the infection). Cell type and time point are not known. The CDR3 here is CASSLGAEGNQPQHF. The CDR3 DNA is TGTGCCAGCAGTTTAGGGGCCGAGGGAAATCAGCCCCAGCATTTT.